What follows are 23 T cell receptor beta chains derived from one specimen sequenced in a study of response to subunit inactivated influenza vaccine. TCRdb fed the RT-PCR reads into MiXCR, producing one record per CDR3 protein. The sample has some 500,000 distinct CDR3 sequences, about 25% seen once. The sequencing used CD4+ T cells sorted from PBMCs, collected 4 to 6 days after vaccination. These receptors were taken from a man aged 45 to 65 who received an inactivated influenza vaccine.

The CDR3 DNA is TGTGCCATCAGTGAAAAATGGGATTCCGAGCCCCAGCATTTT. Protein product: CAISEKWDSEPQHF. This rearrangement joins TRBV10-3 to TRBJ1-5; no reliable D call. CDR1 is ENHRY and CDR2 is SYGVKD in the germline V gene. Trimming removed 3 bases from V and 8 bases from J, with 14 bases in between. The CDR3 consists of 14 residues.

V usage is TRBV5-1 and J usage is TRBJ2-1; 8 bases fit TRBD2. In germline, CDR1 is SGHRS, CDR2 YFSETQ. This CDR3 contains 15 residues. Trimming at V came to 1 base and at J to 5 bases, leaving 5 bases not matched to a gene. CDR3 region: CASSLIGGANNEQFF. CDR3 DNA: TGCGCCAGCAGCTTGATCGGGGGGGCTAACAATGAGCAGTTCTTC.

About this clonotype: At one end, the junction sequence differs from germline, possibly due to a read error. This chain connects TRBV7-7 to TRBJ2-1, with D unclear. Germline V gives CDR1 SSHAT, CDR2 FNYEAQ (reference sequence). CDR3 length equals 12 residues. CDR3 nucleotides: TGTGCCAGCAGCATAACCTACAGTTTTTTGTCCTTC. Its protein product is CASSITYSFLSF. Full variable domain (remainder filled in from reference TRBV7-7 and TRBJ2-1): GAGVSQSPRYKVTKRGQDVTLRCDPISSHATLYWYQQALGQGPEFLTYFNYEAQPDKSGLPSDRFSAERPEGSISTLTIQRTEQRDSAMYRCASSITYSFLSFGPGTRLTVL.

V is TRBV20-1 and J is TRBJ2-7; 13 positions match TRBD2. Germline-derived CDR1 and CDR2 are DFQATT and SNEGSKA (reference sequence). V lost 6 bases to trimming and J lost 6 bases; unmatched junction nucleotides: 8. CDR3 length equals 14 residues. The CDR3 DNA reads TGCAGTGCAGACCCGAGGACTAGCGGGAGCGAGCAGTACTTC. It encodes CSADPRTSGSEQYF.

The chain uses TRBV7-2 and TRBJ2-1; no clear D. Germline V CDR1 and CDR2: SGHTA, FQGNSA. The CDR3 is 15 residues long. Deletions cut 3 bases from V and 0 bases from J, with 9 bases between. The CDR3: CASSFQYASYNEQFF. DNA for the CDR3: TGTGCCAGCAGCTTCCAATATGCCTCCTACAATGAGCAGTTCTTC.

This clonotype was seen only a few times. This rearrangement joins TRBV28 to TRBJ2-7; TRBD1 aligns across 10 bases. CDR1 and CDR2 (germline): MDHEN, SYDVKM. V lost 3 bases to trimming and J lost 5 bases; unmatched junction nucleotides: 10. This CDR3 has 16 amino acids. CDR3: CASSFPARTGGDEQYF. As DNA, the CDR3 is TGTGCCAGCAGTTTCCCAGCCCGGACAGGGGGGGACGAGCAGTACTTC.

This clonotype was seen a few times. V usage is TRBV29-1 and J usage is TRBJ2-3; D is possibly TRBD2 (6 bases). CDR3 length: 14 residues. The germline gives CDR1 SQVTM, CDR2 ANQGSEA. V was shortened by 6 bases and J by 3 bases, with 16 bases between the two germline ends. CDR3 in DNA: TGCAGCGTCCACGGGGGTACCAAGACAGATACGCAGTATTTT. Encoded protein: CSVHGGTKTDTQYF.

This rearrangement joins TRBV15 to TRBJ2-5; maybe TRBD2 (5 bases). V lost 3 bases to trimming and J lost 2 bases, with 13 bases between them. Germline CDR1 LNHNV, CDR2 YYDKDF (reference sequence). The CDR3 is made up of 15 amino acids. Here the CDR3 reads CATSRGDQEQETQYF. DNA of the CDR3: TGTGCCACCAGCAGGGGAGATCAGGAGCAAGAGACCCAGTACTTC.

This sequence joins TRBV24-1 and TRBJ2-2, with 8 bases aligning to TRBD1. CDR3 size: 17 residues. Trimming at V came to 8 bases and at J to 4 bases, leaving 14 bases not matched to a gene. Germline V CDR1 and CDR2: KGHDR, SFDVKD. The CDR3 DNA sequence: TGTGCCACCAACCCGATCAAGGACAGGGCCGGCACCGGGGAGCTGTTTTTT. This sequence encodes CATNPIKDRAGTGELFF.

The chain employs TRBV19 and TRBJ2-1, with TRBD1 as a possible D gene (5 bases). Germline V gene sequence: CDR1 LNHDA, CDR2 SQIVND (reference sequence). The CDR3 length is 18 residues. The V end was cut by 5 bases, the J end by 6 bases, with 26 bases between. The CDR3 sequence: CASSARAFDSLFPNEQFF. The CDR3, as DNA: TGTGCCAGTAGTGCACGGGCCTTCGACAGTTTATTCCCCAATGAGCAGTTCTTC.

This CDR3 is CASNYGTGPNEQFF. Written as DNA, the CDR3 is TGTGCCAGCAATTACGGGACAGGACCCAATGAGCAGTTCTTC. The V and J genes are TRBV7-2 and TRBJ2-1; TRBD1 matches 8 bases. CDR3 length: 14 amino acids. V shed 7 bases and J 6 bases; nucleotides not matched to a gene: 8. Germline CDR1 is SGHTA and CDR2 is FQGNSA.

This chain uses TRBV7-9 with TRBJ1-1; tentative D call: TRBD1 (5 bases). Germline V CDR1 and CDR2: SEHNR, FQNEAQ (reference sequence). V was clipped by 4 bases and J by 1 base, with 13 bases between them. CDR3 length equals 15 residues. CDR3 in DNA: TGTGCCAGCAGCTGGGGACGACGGGGGAACACTGAAGCTTTCTTT. Translating it yields CASSWGRRGNTEAFF.

The chain links TRBV12-3 or TRBV12-4 to TRBJ2-2; either TRBD1 or TRBD2 may supply D (5 bases each). V was trimmed by 8 bases and J by 2 bases, leaving 15 bases between them. The CDR3 has 15 amino acids. CDR3 in DNA: TGTGCCAGCGCGGTGTTTGGGGGAAACACCGGGGAGCTGTTTTTT. Its protein product is CASAVFGGNTGELFF.

This clonotype was counted many times. The chain has TRBV5-6 and TRBJ2-7; no firm D call. The length of the CDR3 is 11 residues. Germline CDR1 SGHDT, CDR2 YYEEEE. V shed 2 bases and J shed 7 bases, with 7 bases lying between them. DNA for the CDR3: TGTGCCAGCAGCTTTTTAGGTGAGCAGTACTTC. It is translated as CASSFLGEQYF.

This clonotype turned up a few times. This chain joins TRBV7-9 and TRBJ1-2; D gene ambiguous. The CDR3 spans 13 residues. The ends were cut back, 2 bases at V and 2 bases at J, with 6 bases in the middle. Germline V lookup: CDR1 SEHNR, CDR2 FQNEAQ (reference sequence). The CDR3 region has the DNA TGTGCCAGCAGCTTATGGAACAACTATGGCTACACCTTC. Translating it yields CASSLWNNYGYTF.

The rearrangement uses TRBV9 and TRBJ2-2, with D tentatively TRBD1 (6 bases). The germline V gene encodes CDR1 SGDLS and CDR2 YYNGEE. Trimming shortened V by 3 bases and J by 1 base, and 19 bases separated the two germline ends. The CDR3 covers 18 residues. CDR3 coding DNA: TGTGCCAGCAGCGCCAGGCCTGGGGGCGCGGGGAACACCGGGGAGCTGTTTTTT. Its protein is CASSARPGGAGNTGELFF.

V and J are TRBV6-2 or TRBV6-3 and TRBJ2-2, with 10 positions matching TRBD2. J gave up 2 bases and V 6 bases, and 3 bases lay outside the gene matches. The CDR3 sequence is 15 residues long. Germline V CDR1 and CDR2: MNHEY, SVGEGT. CDR3 nucleotides: TGTGCCAGCAGATGGACTAGCGGAAACACCGGGGAGCTGTTTTTT. Residues: CASRWTSGNTGELFF.

The chain links TRBV4-3 to TRBJ2-7; no clear D. The germline gives CDR1 LGHNA, CDR2 YSLEER. The CDR3 is made up of 16 amino acids. The V gene lost 0 bases and the J gene lost 0 bases, with 12 bases spanning the gap. The CDR3 here is CASSQDLSQSSYEQYF. The CDR3 DNA reads TGCGCCAGCAGCCAAGATCTGAGTCAAAGCTCCTACGAGCAGTACTTC.

This clonotype was observed a few times. V and J are TRBV29-1 and TRBJ2-3, with 9 nucleotides matching TRBD2. There are 14 residues in the CDR3. The J segment lost 0 bases and the V segment lost 4 bases, leaving 2 bases of the junction unmatched. From germline, CDR1 is SQVTM and CDR2 ANQGSEA. The DNA for the CDR3 is TGCAGCGTTGGGACTAGCGCAAGCACAGATACGCAGTATTTT. Translating gives CSVGTSASTDTQYF.

CDR3 sequence reads: CASSSTHTGELFF. CDR3 DNA sequence: TGTGCCAGCAGCTCCACCCATACCGGGGAGCTGTTTTTT. This chain joins TRBV7-2 and TRBJ2-2; D remains unclear. Germline CDR1 reads SGHTA; CDR2 reads FQGNSA. V was shortened by 4 bases and J by 5 bases, with 8 bases between the two germline ends. This CDR3 region has 13 residues. Complete variable domain (other parts from reference TRBV7-2 and TRBJ2-2): GAGVSQSPSNKVTEKGKDVELRCDPISGHTALYWYRQSLGQGLEFLIYFQGNSAPDKSGLPSDRFSAERTGGSVSTLTIQRTQQEDSAVYLCASSSTHTGELFFGEGSRLTVL.

This chain uses TRBV10-3 with TRBJ1-1; weak D call: TRBD1 (6 bases). The CDR3 has 13 residues. Trimming took off 8 bases at V and 7 bases at J, with 17 bases between the two ends. Germline CDR1 ENHRY, CDR2 SYGVKD. CDR3 DNA: TGTGCCATCGTAGGTCCAAGAGGGGGTGAAGCTTTCTTT. It translates to CAIVGPRGGEAFF.

This sequence joins TRBV7-2 and TRBJ2-3; D gene uncertain. CDR3 length equals 14 residues. Trimming shortened V by 2 bases and J by 2 bases, and 8 bases separated the two germline ends. Looked up from germline, CDR1 is SGHTA and CDR2 is FQGNSA. The CDR3 is CASSLSQDTDTQYF. The CDR3 DNA is TGTGCCAGCAGCTTAAGCCAGGACACAGATACGCAGTATTTT.

The CDR3 loop reads CASNLAGIPTDTQYF. CDR3 nucleotide sequence: TGCGCCAGCAACCTAGCGGGGATACCCACAGATACGCAGTATTTT. The chain employs TRBV5-1 and TRBJ2-3; TRBD2 aligns across 9 bases. The junction had 7 bases not matched to a gene; V was cut back by 6 bases and J by 2 bases. CDR3 length: 15 residues. CDR1 SGHRS and CDR2 YFSETQ come from the germline V gene.